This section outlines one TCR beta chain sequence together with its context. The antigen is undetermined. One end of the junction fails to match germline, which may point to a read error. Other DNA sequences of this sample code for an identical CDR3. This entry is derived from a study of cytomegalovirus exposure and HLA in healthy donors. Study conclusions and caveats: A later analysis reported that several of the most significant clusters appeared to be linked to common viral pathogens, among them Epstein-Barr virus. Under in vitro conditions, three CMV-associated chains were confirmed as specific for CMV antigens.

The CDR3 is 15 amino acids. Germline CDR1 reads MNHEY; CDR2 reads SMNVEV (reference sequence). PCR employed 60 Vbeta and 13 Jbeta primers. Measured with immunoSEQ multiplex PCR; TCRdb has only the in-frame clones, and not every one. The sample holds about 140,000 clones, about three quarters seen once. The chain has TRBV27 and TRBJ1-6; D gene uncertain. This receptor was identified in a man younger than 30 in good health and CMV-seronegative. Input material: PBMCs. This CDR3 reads CASSLTGASNSPLHF. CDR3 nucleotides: TGTGCCAGCAGCCTAACGGGAGCTAGTAATTCCCCCCTCCACTTT.